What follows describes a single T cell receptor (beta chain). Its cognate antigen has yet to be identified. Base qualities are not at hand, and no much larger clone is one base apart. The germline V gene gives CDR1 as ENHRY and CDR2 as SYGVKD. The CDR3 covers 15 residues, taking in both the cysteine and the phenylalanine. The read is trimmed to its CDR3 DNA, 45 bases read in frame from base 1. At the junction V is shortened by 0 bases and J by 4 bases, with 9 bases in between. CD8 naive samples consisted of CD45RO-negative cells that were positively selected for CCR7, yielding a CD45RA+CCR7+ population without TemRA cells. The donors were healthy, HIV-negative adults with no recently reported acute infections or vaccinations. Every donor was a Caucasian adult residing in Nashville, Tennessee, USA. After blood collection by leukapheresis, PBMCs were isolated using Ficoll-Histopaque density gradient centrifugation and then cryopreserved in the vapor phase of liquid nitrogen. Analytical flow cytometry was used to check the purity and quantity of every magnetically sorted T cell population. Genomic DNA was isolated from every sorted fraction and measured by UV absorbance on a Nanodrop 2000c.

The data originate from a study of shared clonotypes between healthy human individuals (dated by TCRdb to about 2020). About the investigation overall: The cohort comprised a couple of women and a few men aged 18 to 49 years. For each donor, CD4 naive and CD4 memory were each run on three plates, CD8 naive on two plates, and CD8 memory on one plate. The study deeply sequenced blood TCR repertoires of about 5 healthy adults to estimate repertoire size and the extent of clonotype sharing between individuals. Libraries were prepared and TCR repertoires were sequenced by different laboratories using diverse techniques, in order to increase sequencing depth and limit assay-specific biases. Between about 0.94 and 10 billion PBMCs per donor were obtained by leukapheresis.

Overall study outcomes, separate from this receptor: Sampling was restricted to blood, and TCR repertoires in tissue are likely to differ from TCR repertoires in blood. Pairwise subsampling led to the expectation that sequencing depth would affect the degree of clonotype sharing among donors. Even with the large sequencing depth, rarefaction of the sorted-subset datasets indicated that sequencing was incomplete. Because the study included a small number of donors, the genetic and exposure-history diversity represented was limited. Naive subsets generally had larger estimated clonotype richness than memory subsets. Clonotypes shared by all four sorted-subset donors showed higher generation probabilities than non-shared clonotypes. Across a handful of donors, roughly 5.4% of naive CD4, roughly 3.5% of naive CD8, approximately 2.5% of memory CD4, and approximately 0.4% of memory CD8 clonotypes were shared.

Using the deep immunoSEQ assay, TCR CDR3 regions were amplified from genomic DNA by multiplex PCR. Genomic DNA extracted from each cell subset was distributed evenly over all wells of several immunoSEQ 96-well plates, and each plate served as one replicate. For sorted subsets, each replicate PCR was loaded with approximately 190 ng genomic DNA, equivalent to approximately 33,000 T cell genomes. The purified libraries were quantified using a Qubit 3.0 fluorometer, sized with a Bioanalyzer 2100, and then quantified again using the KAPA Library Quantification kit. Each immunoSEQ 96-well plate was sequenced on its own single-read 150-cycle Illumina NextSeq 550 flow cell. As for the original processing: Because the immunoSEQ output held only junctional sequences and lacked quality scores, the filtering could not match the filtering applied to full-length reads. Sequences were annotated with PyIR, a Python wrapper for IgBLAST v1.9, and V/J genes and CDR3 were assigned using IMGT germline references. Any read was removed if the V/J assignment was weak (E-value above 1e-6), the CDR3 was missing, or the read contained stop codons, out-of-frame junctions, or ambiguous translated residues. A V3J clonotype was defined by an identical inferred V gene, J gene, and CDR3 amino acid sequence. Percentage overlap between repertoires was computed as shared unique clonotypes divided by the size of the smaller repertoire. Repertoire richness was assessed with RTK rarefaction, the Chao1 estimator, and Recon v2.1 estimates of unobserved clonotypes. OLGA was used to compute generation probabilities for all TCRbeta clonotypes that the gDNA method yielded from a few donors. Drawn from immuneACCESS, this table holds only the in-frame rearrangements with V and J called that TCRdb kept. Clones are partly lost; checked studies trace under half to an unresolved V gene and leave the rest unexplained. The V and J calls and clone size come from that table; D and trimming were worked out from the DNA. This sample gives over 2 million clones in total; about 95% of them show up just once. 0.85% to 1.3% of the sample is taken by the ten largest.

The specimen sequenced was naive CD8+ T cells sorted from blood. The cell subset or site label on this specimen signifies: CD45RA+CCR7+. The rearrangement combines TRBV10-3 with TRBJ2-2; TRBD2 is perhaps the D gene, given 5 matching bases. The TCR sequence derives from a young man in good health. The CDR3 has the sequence CAISESRATTGELFF. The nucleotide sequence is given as TGTGCCATCAGTGAGTCGAGGGCTACCACCGGGGAGCTGTTTTTT.